Below, 29 T cell receptor beta chains from the same sample are listed, as sequenced in a study of vaccination effects on CD4 cells after COVID-19. With the ViraFEST assay, the study expanded antigen-specific CD4+ T cells using viral peptide pools, then sequenced them. Once cultured for approximately 10 days, the cells underwent separation to obtain CD4+ T cells. Everyone in the study got two shots of either the BNT162b2 or mRNA-1273 vaccine. The antigens of these receptors remain unknown. Measured with immunoSEQ multiplex PCR; TCRdb has only the in-frame clones, and not every one. Counted here are about 32,000 clones, under 75% occurring once; the ten biggest clones make up around 12%. Sequencing used CD4+ T cells from PBMCs cultured with HCoV-229E spike peptides, obtained after COVID-19 vaccination. The receptors were sampled from a human donor who received a COVID-19 vaccine.

This clone was detected only once. This chain connects TRBV24-1 to TRBJ2-2, with D perhaps TRBD2 (7 bases). V was cut by 4 bases and J by 1 base, with 12 bases left in between. CDR1 and CDR2 from the germline V gene are KGHDR and SFDVKD. This CDR3 is 16 amino acids long. The chain's CDR3 is CATSERRGGNTGELFF. CDR3 coding DNA: TGTGCCACCAGTGAGAGGAGGGGGGGGAACACCGGGGAGCTGTTTTTT.

CDR3 sequence: CAWSPGSNQPQHF. CDR3 coding DNA: TGTGCCTGGAGTCCGGGTAGCAATCAGCCCCAGCATTTT. The chain uses TRBV30 and TRBJ1-5; D not resolved. V was trimmed by 2 bases and J by 0 bases, leaving 5 bases between them. The CDR3 sequence is 13 residues long. CDR1 is GTSNPN, CDR2 SVGIG, per germline (reference sequence).

The V gene is TRBV7-8, the J gene TRBJ1-1; TRBD1 aligns across 10 bases. V gave up 1 base and J gave up 1 base; unmatched junction bases: 3. CDR1 and CDR2 (germline): SGHVS, FQNEAQ. This CDR3 comprises 16 residues. The CDR3 is CASSLVTGGENTEAFF. The DNA for the CDR3 is TGTGCCAGCAGCTTAGTGACAGGGGGCGAGAACACTGAAGCTTTCTTT. The full variable domain, completed using reference TRBV7-8 and TRBJ1-1, is GAGVSQSPRYKVAKRGQDVALRCDPISGHVSLFWYQQALGQGPEFLTYFQNEAQLDKSGLPSDRFFAERPEGSVSTLKIQRTQQEDSAVYLCASSLVTGGENTEAFFGQGTRLTVV.

J is TRBJ1-1 and V is TRBV6-5; D ambiguous. Trimming left V 8 bases short and J 0 bases short, with 10 bases between. The CDR3 covers 13 residues. Germline assignment: CDR1 MNHEY and CDR2 SVGAGI. The CDR3 nucleotides read TGTGCCAGCTGGCCGGGGTTGAACACTGAAGCTTTCTTT. This encodes CASWPGLNTEAFF.

This sequence joins TRBV25-1 and TRBJ1-5; no definite D call. CDR3 size: 14 residues. The V end was cut by 4 bases, the J end by 4 bases, with 11 bases between. Germline lookup yields CDR1 MGHDK and CDR2 SYGVNS. CDR3 region: CASSAWTENQPQHF. Written as DNA, the CDR3 is TGTGCCAGCAGTGCATGGACCGAAAATCAGCCCCAGCATTTT.

The rearrangement uses TRBV5-1 and TRBJ1-4; the D gene is possibly TRBD1 (6 bases). The CDR3 length is 17 residues. Germline CDR1 SGHRS, CDR2 YFSETQ. Trimming cost V 0 bases and J 0 bases, with 12 bases left between them. CDR3 amino acids: CASSLVGAPATNEKLFF. As DNA, the CDR3 is TGCGCCAGCAGCTTGGTGGGGGCGCCGGCAACTAATGAAAAACTGTTTTTT. The variable domain in full, completed from reference TRBV5-1 and TRBJ1-4, reads KAGVTQTPRYLIKTRGQQVTLSCSPISGHRSVSWYQQTPGQGLQFLFEYFSETQRNKGNFPGRFSGRQFSNSRSEMNVSTLELGDSALYLCASSLVGAPATNEKLFFGSGTQLSVL.

The chain is built from TRBV6-2 or TRBV6-3 and TRBJ2-7; 8 bases agree with TRBD2. Germline assignment: CDR1 MNHEY and CDR2 SVGEGT. The CDR3 extends over 17 amino acids. V was pared by 3 bases and J by 7 bases, with 17 bases of the junction left unmatched. For the CDR3, the DNA is TGTGCCAGCAGTTATGTGGTCCGGGGACTAGTCCCTCGGGAGCAGTACTTC. This gives the protein CASSYVVRGLVPREQYF.

In its sample, this clone was seen once. CDR3 residues: CASSPRHRGGDTQYF. As DNA, the CDR3 is TGTGCCAGCAGTCCGAGACACCGTGGGGGAGATACGCAGTATTTT. This chain connects TRBV6-5 to TRBJ2-3, with D perhaps matching TRBD1 or TRBD2 (5 bases each). V was trimmed by 5 bases and J by 5 bases, leaving 17 bases between them. Germline-derived CDR1 and CDR2 are MNHEY and SVGAGI. CDR3 length: 15 amino acids.

The V and J genes are TRBV3-1 (or the pseudogene TRBV3-2) and TRBJ1-4; TRBD1 matches at 7 bases. V was clipped by 4 bases and J by 4 bases; unmatched bases: 6. Germline V gene sequence: CDR1 LGHDT, CDR2 YNNKEL (reference sequence). This CDR3 comprises 15 residues. The CDR3 loop is CASSPSGTDNEKLFF. DNA for the CDR3: TGTGCCAGCAGCCCGTCCGGGACAGATAATGAAAAACTGTTTTTT.

CDR3 bases: TGTGCCAGCAGCTTGATAACAGGCCATCACGAGCAGTACTTC. Translation gives CASSLITGHHEQYF. The chain recombines TRBV7-9 with TRBJ2-7; a weak D match, TRBD1 (5 bases). CDR3 length equals 14 residues. Per germline, CDR1 SEHNR and CDR2 FQNEAQ (reference sequence). V was trimmed by 3 bases and J by 5 bases, leaving 14 bases between them.

This rearrangement joins TRBV21-1 to TRBJ1-4; the tabulated D call, TRBD1, remains unverified against the DNA. TRBV21-1 is deemed a pseudogene. The CDR3 loop spans 17 amino acids. The CDR3 DNA sequence: TGTGCCAGCAGCAGTACAGGTAGGAGACTAACTAATGAAAAACTGTTTTTT. It codes for CASSSTGRRLTNEKLFF.

The chain employs TRBV3-1 (or the pseudogene TRBV3-2) and TRBJ2-2, with D hard to call. CDR3 length: 13 residues. Germline-derived CDR1 and CDR2 are LGHDT and YNNKEL (reference sequence). With 3 bases removed from V and 4 bases from J, the gap between germline ends came to 6 bases. The chain's CDR3 is CASSQGITGELFF. In DNA form, the CDR3 reads TGTGCCAGCAGCCAGGGGATCACCGGGGAGCTGTTTTTT.

This clone was seen more than once but under ten times. The chain joins TRBV6-2 or TRBV6-3 to TRBJ1-1; D is ambiguous. The CDR3 totals 13 residues. Germline V gene data show CDR1 as MNHEY and CDR2 as SVGEGT. The V end was cut by 4 bases, the J end by 0 bases, with 6 bases between. CDR3 nucleotide sequence: TGTGCCAGCAGTTCCAACATGAACACTGAAGCTTTCTTT. It yields the protein CASSSNMNTEAFF.

The chain joins TRBV4-2 to TRBJ1-3, with no clear D. Germline CDR1 LGHNA, CDR2 YNFKEQ. V shed 4 bases and J shed 1 base, with 2 bases lying between them. The CDR3 sequence is 12 residues long. CDR3 coding DNA: TGTGCCAGCAGCCTATCTGGAAACACCATATATTTT. Amino acid sequence: CASSLSGNTIYF.

A few counts support this clone. The chain links TRBV18 to TRBJ1-1; D possibly corresponds to TRBD1 (5 bases). Germline V CDR1 and CDR2: KGHSH, LQKENI. This CDR3 is 15 amino acids long. The V and J ends lost 3 bases and 1 base respectively, with 12 bases between them. CDR3 coding DNA: TGTGCCAGCTCACCGCGGGGCGTAGGGAACACTGAAGCTTTCTTT. Residues: CASSPRGVGNTEAFF. Complete variable domain (other parts from reference TRBV18 and TRBJ1-1): NAGVMQNPRHLVRRRGQEARLRCSPMKGHSHVYWYRQLPEEGLKFMVYLQKENIIDESGMPKERFSAEFPKEGPSILRIQQVVRGDSAAYFCASSPRGVGNTEAFFGQGTRLTVV.

V and J are TRBV7-8 and TRBJ1-2, with TRBD1 matching over 9 bases. Germline trimming cut 5 bases from V and 5 bases from J; bases unmatched to any gene: 9. This CDR3 has 15 amino acids. Per germline, CDR1 SGHVS and CDR2 FQNEAQ. This CDR3 reads CASSTNRGPLYGYTF. The CDR3 DNA sequence: TGTGCCAGCAGCACCAACAGGGGGCCACTGTATGGCTACACCTTC.

The rearrangement joins TRBV5-8 to TRBJ2-1; maybe TRBD2 (5 bases). CDR1 is SGHTS and CDR2 is YDEGEE in the germline V gene. With 4 bases removed from V and 3 bases from J, the gap between germline ends came to 17 bases. The CDR3 sequence is 16 residues long. The chain's CDR3 is CASSPFLGAVYNEQFF. The CDR3 nucleotides are TGTGCCAGCAGCCCCTTTCTCGGAGCGGTCTACAATGAGCAGTTCTTC.

This clone was counted only a few times. The chain uses TRBV3-1 (or the pseudogene TRBV3-2) and TRBJ1-4; the D gene is possibly TRBD1 (6 bases). CDR1 and CDR2 (germline): LGHDT, YNNKEL (reference sequence). Trimming took off 2 bases at V and 8 bases at J, with 15 bases between the two ends. CDR3 length: 15 residues. CDR3 in DNA: TGTGCCAGCAGCCAATCTCAGGGGCTGGGCGAAAAACTGTTTTTT. Translation: CASSQSQGLGEKLFF.

Only a few counts were recorded for this clone. This rearrangement joins TRBV9 to TRBJ1-1; tentatively, D is TRBD1 (5 bases). Trimming cost V 0 bases and J 3 bases, with 12 bases left between them. This CDR3 has 15 amino acids. The germline V gene has CDR1 SGDLS and CDR2 YYNGEE. This CDR3 is CASSVVGGGDTEAFF. The DNA of the CDR3 is TGTGCCAGCAGCGTAGTTGGGGGAGGGGACACTGAAGCTTTCTTT.

This chain links TRBV19 with TRBJ2-2, with D tentatively TRBD1 (6 bases). CDR1 LNHDA and CDR2 SQIVND come from the germline V gene (reference sequence). The CDR3 runs to 15 residues. Trimming cost V 3 bases and J 4 bases, with 12 bases left between them. CDR3 coding DNA: TGTGCCAGTAGTATTGGACAGCTAATCACCGGGGAGCTGTTTTTT. Translation gives CASSIGQLITGELFF.

The CDR3 loop reads CASSTRGSSYEQYF. DNA of the CDR3: TGCGCCAGCAGTACCCGGGGTAGCTCCTACGAGCAGTACTTC. J is TRBJ2-7 and V is TRBV5-1; D possibly corresponds to TRBD2 (5 bases). The germline V and J ends were trimmed by 5 bases and 0 bases, with 12 bases remaining between them. The CDR3 loop spans 14 amino acids. CDR1 and CDR2 (germline): SGHRS, YFSETQ.

The sample holds a few counts of this clone. The J gene is TRBJ2-7, the V gene TRBV24-1, with a weak D call TRBD2 (6 bases). The CDR3 runs to 14 residues. Between the trimmed V and J ends, which lost 4 bases and 12 bases, there was a span of 21 bases. The germline CDR1 and CDR2 sequences are KGHDR and SFDVKD. CDR3 in DNA: TGTGCCACCAGTGAGGAGGGGTCGCCCCGTGGGTTGTACTTC. It yields the protein CATSEEGSPRGLYF.

The rearrangement links TRBV5-1 to TRBJ2-3; unclear D gene. CDR3 length: 13 residues. Trimming took off 4 bases at V and 6 bases at J, with 12 bases between the two ends. The germline V gene has CDR1 SGHRS and CDR2 YFSETQ. CDR3 residues: CASSPSSGDTQYF. CDR3 nucleotides: TGCGCCAGCAGCCCCTCTAGTGGGGATACGCAGTATTTT.

This chain uses TRBV15 with TRBJ2-1; TRBD2 might be the D (5 bases). The CDR3 is 14 residues long. Germline lookup yields CDR1 LNHNV and CDR2 YYDKDF (reference sequence). V lost 5 bases, J lost 7 bases, and 15 bases lay in between. This chain's CDR3 is CATSFRTGWNEQFF. CDR3 nucleotides: TGTGCCACCAGCTTTCGGACTGGATGGAATGAGCAGTTCTTC.

The chain carries TRBV24-1 and TRBJ1-2; possibly TRBD1 for D (6 bases). Germline loops: CDR1 KGHDR, CDR2 SFDVKD. V was clipped by 0 bases and J by 2 bases, with 12 bases between them. This CDR3 comprises 16 residues. CDR3 sequence (DNA): TGTGCCACCAGTGATTTGCGGACAGCTAAAAACTATGGCTACACCTTC. This codes for CATSDLRTAKNYGYTF.

The V gene is TRBV5-4, the J gene TRBJ2-6; a possible D gene is TRBD2 (7 bases). This CDR3 comprises 15 residues. Germline V CDR1 and CDR2: SGHNT, YYREEE (reference sequence). Trimming stripped 6 bases from V and 0 bases from J, with 10 bases between. The CDR3 here is CASNRGASGANVLTF. As DNA, the CDR3 is TGTGCCAGCAACCGGGGGGCCTCTGGGGCCAACGTCCTGACTTTC.

The genes are TRBV7-9 and TRBJ1-1; perhaps TRBD1 as D (6 bases). Germline lookup yields CDR1 SEHNR and CDR2 FQNEAQ (reference sequence). CDR3 length: 15 amino acids. Trimming left V 3 bases short and J 0 bases short, with 11 bases between. The chain's CDR3 is CASSFVGQLNTEAFF. The CDR3 DNA follows: TGTGCCAGCAGCTTCGTCGGACAGTTGAACACTGAAGCTTTCTTT.

V usage is TRBV5-1 and J usage is TRBJ1-3, with no clear D. V was pared by 2 bases and J by 0 bases, with 9 bases between. The germline gives CDR1 SGHRS, CDR2 YFSETQ. The CDR3 is 15 amino acids. CDR3 protein: CASSLNSVSGNTIYF. The DNA for the CDR3 is TGCGCCAGCAGCTTAAATTCGGTCTCTGGAAACACCATATATTTT.

The chain uses TRBV27 and TRBJ2-7, with D unresolved. From germline, CDR1 is MNHEY and CDR2 SMNVEV (reference sequence). CDR3 length equals 14 residues. The V and J ends lost 2 bases and 4 bases respectively, with 12 bases between them. The CDR3 bases are TGTGCCAGCAGTTTAAAGAAGTCGGTATACGAGCAGTACTTC. Translated: CASSLKKSVYEQYF.